The 20 T cell receptor beta chains below all came from one sample that was sequenced in a study of blood T cell repertoires in COVID-19. Using immunoSEQ multiplex PCR, the repertoire was profiled, and TCRdb retains in-frame clones only, with some absent. The sample comprises around 250,000 clones, 84% of which are singletons, and 1.5% to 1.9% rests with the top ten. Source material: peripheral blood. The source is a woman in her 40s who had recovered from COVID-19.

This sequence joins TRBV10-3 and TRBJ2-1; 8 nucleotides align to TRBD1. Germline CDR1 reads ENHRY; CDR2 reads SYGVKD. Trimming cost V 6 bases and J 9 bases; bases outside gene matches: 16. The CDR3 is 16 residues long. The CDR3 here is CAISPTEGQGVGEQFF. In nucleotides, the CDR3 is TGTGCCATCAGCCCAACAGAAGGACAGGGTGTCGGTGAGCAGTTCTTC.

The rearrangement joins TRBV5-5 to TRBJ1-5; a possible D gene is TRBD1 (6 bases). This CDR3 spans 15 amino acids. V was pared by 4 bases and J by 1 base, with 12 bases between. Germline V lookup: CDR1 SGHKS, CDR2 YYEKEE (reference sequence). For the CDR3, the DNA is TGTGCCAGCAGCCTTCTGACAGGCAGCAATCAGCCCCAGCATTTT. Encoded protein: CASSLLTGSNQPQHF.

The J gene is TRBJ2-3, the V gene TRBV7-9; 7 bases align to TRBD2. V trimming: 3 bases; J trimming: 5 bases; junction bases outside the gene matches: 11. The CDR3 has 16 amino acids. Germline lookup yields CDR1 SEHNR and CDR2 FQNEAQ (reference sequence). The CDR3 loop is CASSFPSGAVGDTQYF. CDR3 coding DNA: TGTGCCAGCAGCTTTCCCAGCGGGGCCGTAGGAGATACGCAGTATTTT.

The J gene is TRBJ1-4, the V gene TRBV6-6; D is unresolved. The CDR3 covers 12 residues. V lost 2 bases and J lost 7, with 5 bases in between. In germline, CDR1 is MNHNY, CDR2 SVGAGI (reference sequence). The CDR3 spells CASSYPSEKLFF. The CDR3 coding sequence is TGTGCCAGCAGTTACCCGTCTGAAAAACTGTTTTTT.

The V gene is TRBV2, the J gene TRBJ1-2; a possible D gene is TRBD1 (5 bases). The V gene's germline CDR1 is SNHLY and CDR2 FYNNEI. The CDR3 has 14 amino acids. Trimming shortened V by 2 bases and J by 8 bases, and 15 bases separated the two germline ends. CDR3 protein: CASSETGLSVGYTF. In nucleotides, the CDR3 is TGTGCCAGCAGTGAAACAGGCCTCAGCGTAGGCTACACCTTC.

V usage is TRBV13 and J usage is TRBJ1-5; D possibly corresponds to TRBD1 (5 bases). Trimming removed 5 bases at V and 5 bases at J, with 13 bases between. This CDR3 has 14 residues. From germline, CDR1 is PRHDT and CDR2 FYEKMQ (reference sequence). The CDR3 region is CASSPRGFHQPQHF. The CDR3, as DNA: TGTGCCAGCAGCCCACGGGGGTTTCATCAGCCCCAGCATTTT.

The CDR3 protein is CASSSRRTGEKLFF. The CDR3 coding sequence is TGTGCCAGCAGCTCCCGTAGAACAGGGGAAAAACTGTTTTTT. The V call is TRBV7-2, the J call TRBJ1-4; possibly TRBD1 for D (6 bases). Deletions cut 4 bases from V and 8 bases from J, with 14 bases between. Germline V gene data show CDR1 as SGHTA and CDR2 as FQGNSA. The CDR3 is 14 residues long.

The chain joins TRBV19 to TRBJ1-3; perhaps TRBD1 as D (6 bases). The CDR3 is 15 residues long. V lost 3 bases, J lost 0 bases, and 9 bases lay in between. Germline CDR1 LNHDA, CDR2 SQIVND (reference sequence). CDR3: CASSIPTGSGNTIYF. CDR3 coding DNA: TGTGCCAGTAGTATTCCGACAGGCTCTGGAAACACCATATATTTT.

CDR3 DNA: TGTGCCAGCAGCGAAACCCAGGGGCCGAAACTGTTTTTT. It yields the protein CASSETQGPKLFF. V and J are TRBV28 and TRBJ1-4, with D possibly being TRBD1 (6 bases). This CDR3 is built from 13 residues. CDR1 is MDHEN, CDR2 SYDVKM, per germline. V lost 6 bases to trimming and J lost 11 bases, with 16 bases between them.

V usage is TRBV19 and J usage is TRBJ2-7; perhaps TRBD1 as D (6 bases). Germline V lookup: CDR1 LNHDA, CDR2 SQIVND (reference sequence). This CDR3 is 14 amino acids long. Trimming left V 8 bases short and J 0 bases short, with 14 bases between. The CDR3 spells CASRRQVNSYEQYF. CDR3 sequence (DNA): TGTGCCAGTCGCCGACAGGTGAACTCCTACGAGCAGTACTTC.

V and J are TRBV11-2 and TRBJ1-1; 9 bases align to TRBD1. The junction had 7 bases not matched to a gene; V was cut back by 6 bases and J by 5 bases. CDR1 is SGHAT, CDR2 FQNNGV, per germline. The CDR3 contains 14 residues. CDR3 DNA sequence: TGTGCCAGCAGACAACAGGGGGCAGGGACTGAAGCTTTCTTT. Translated: CASRQQGAGTEAFF.

The chain carries TRBV5-1 and TRBJ1-1; D might be TRBD1 (5 bases). Per germline, CDR1 SGHRS and CDR2 YFSETQ. Trimming cost V 1 base and J 3 bases, with 16 bases left between them. CDR3 length equals 16 residues. This CDR3 reads CASSLFLTGVDTEAFF. Here the CDR3 DNA reads TGCGCCAGCAGCTTGTTCCTAACGGGGGTCGACACTGAAGCTTTCTTT. Full variable domain (rest looked up from reference TRBV5-1 and TRBJ1-1): KAGVTQTPRYLIKTRGQQVTLSCSPISGHRSVSWYQQTPGQGLQFLFEYFSETQRNKGNFPGRFSGRQFSNSRSEMNVSTLELGDSALYLCASSLFLTGVDTEAFFGQGTRLTVV.

The chain joins TRBV7-9 to TRBJ2-3, with TRBD1 identical over 9 bases. Trimming took 6 bases from V and 5 from J; bases not matched to a gene: 12. Germline-derived CDR1 and CDR2 are SEHNR and FQNEAQ (reference sequence). The CDR3 is 16 residues long. The CDR3 loop is CASSSTPGQGKDTQYF. As DNA, the CDR3 is TGTGCCAGCAGTTCCACTCCTGGACAGGGGAAAGATACGCAGTATTTT.

The chain couples TRBV2 to TRBJ2-2; 8 bases agree with TRBD1. Germline CDR1 reads SNHLY; CDR2 reads FYNNEI. With 4 bases clipped from V and 7 bases from J, the junction kept 5 bases outside the gene matches. The CDR3 has 14 residues. The chain's CDR3 is CASSVNRGNGELFF. The CDR3 DNA is TGTGCCAGCAGTGTAAACAGGGGGAACGGGGAGCTGTTTTTT.

The V call is TRBV28, the J call TRBJ1-1, with D uncertain. Trimming left V 2 bases short and J 7 bases short, with 8 bases between. Germline loops: CDR1 MDHEN, CDR2 SYDVKM. The CDR3 is 12 amino acids. This chain's CDR3 is CASSLVAYEAFF. CDR3 bases: TGTGCCAGCAGTTTAGTAGCCTATGAAGCTTTCTTT.

The J gene is TRBJ2-7, the V gene TRBV4-1; tentative D call: TRBD2 (7 bases). The V end was cut by 6 bases, the J end by 2 bases, with 17 bases between. The CDR3 has 15 residues. Germline V gives CDR1 MGHRA, CDR2 YSYEKL. The CDR3, as DNA: TGCGCCAGCAGTTACGTGGGGGGGGCCGCCTACGAGCAGTACTTC. Protein product: CASSYVGGAAYEQYF.

The chain is built from TRBV30 and TRBJ1-6; the match to TRBD1 covers 8 bases. After removal of 0 bases from V and 6 bases from J, the junction contained 4 bases not matched to a gene. Germline V gene sequence: CDR1 GTSNPN, CDR2 SVGIG (reference sequence). This CDR3 contains 15 residues. The CDR3 bases are TGTGCCTGGAGTGTAAGTGACAGGGGTAATTCACCCCTCCACTTT. The encoded protein is CAWSVSDRGNSPLHF.

The chain couples TRBV5-1 to TRBJ2-5; D might be TRBD1 (5 bases). Germline assignment: CDR1 SGHRS and CDR2 YFSETQ. Between the trimmed V and J ends, which lost 0 bases and 1 base, there was a span of 7 bases. This CDR3 is 14 amino acids long. The CDR3 DNA follows: TGCGCCAGCAGCTTGGGACAGTTCCAAGAGACCCAGTACTTC. This translates into CASSLGQFQETQYF.

The chain couples TRBV3-1 (or the pseudogene TRBV3-2) to TRBJ1-3; D is perhaps TRBD1 (5 bases). Between the trimmed V and J ends, which lost 3 bases and 0 bases, there was a span of 9 bases. CDR1 LGHDT and CDR2 YNNKEL come from the germline V gene (reference sequence). The CDR3 has 15 residues. The CDR3 sequence is CASSQEGLSGNTIYF. The DNA of the CDR3 is TGTGCCAGCAGCCAGGAGGGGCTCTCTGGAAACACCATATATTTT.

The genes are TRBV27 and TRBJ1-4; 10 bases fit TRBD1. The CDR3 is 13 residues long. Germline CDR1 MNHEY, CDR2 SMNVEV (reference sequence). The junction had 5 bases not matched to a gene; V was cut back by 10 bases and J by 6 bases. This CDR3 reads CATPGQGYEKLFF. The DNA of the CDR3 is TGTGCCACCCCGGGACAGGGGTATGAAAAACTGTTTTTT.